The clone carrying this TCR beta chain was observed once. Sequencing used immunoSEQ multiplex PCR; TCRdb keeps in-frame clones, though not all of them. The data hold approximately 310,000 clones, with about nine tenths observed a single time. This entry is derived from a study of blood T cell repertoires in COVID-19. Turning to the study itself: The United States, Italy and Spain supplied acute and convalescent COVID-19 samples.

The receptor was isolated from a man aged 50 or older with active or convalescent COVID-19. The sequenced material came from peripheral blood.

This CDR3 reads CAWTKGQGSEPQHF. The DNA for the CDR3 is TGTGCCTGGACCAAGGGCCAGGGTTCGGAGCCCCAGCATTTT. The rearrangement links TRBV30 to TRBJ1-5, with a tentative D call TRBD1 (5 bases). Trimming left V 4 bases short and J 8 bases short, with 18 bases between. Germline CDR1 is GTSNPN and CDR2 is SVGIG (reference sequence). This CDR3 is built from 14 residues.